One and the same sample provided the 15 T cell receptor beta chains below, sequenced in a study of cytomegalovirus exposure and HLA in healthy donors. Sequenced by immunoSEQ multiplex PCR; TCRdb stores in-frame clones only, minus some. Among 150,000 to 160,000 clones listed, 86% were seen once. The sample comprised PBMCs. Source of these receptors: a human donor in good health.

The rearrangement uses TRBV5-5 and TRBJ2-7, with TRBD2 identical over 9 bases. The CDR3 is 16 residues long. The V gene end was trimmed by 4 bases and the J gene end by 2 bases; junction bases not matched to a gene: 10. Germline V gene lookup returns CDR1 SGHKS and CDR2 YYEKEE (reference sequence). CDR3 DNA sequence: TGTGCCAGCAGCAACCCCGCTAGCGGGATTCCCTACGAGCAGTACTTC. This gives the protein CASSNPASGIPYEQYF.

The chain employs TRBV2 and TRBJ2-1; D might be TRBD2 (6 bases). The CDR3 contains 13 residues. Trimming stripped 5 bases from V and 6 bases from J, with 11 bases between. Germline V gives CDR1 SNHLY, CDR2 FYNNEI. The CDR3 is CASSSLAINEQFF. CDR3 in DNA: TGTGCCAGCAGTTCCCTAGCGATCAATGAGCAGTTCTTC.

The CDR3 DNA is TGTGCCAGCAGTCCCGGGACTAGCGGGGCCACAGATACGCAGTATTTT. Residues: CASSPGTSGATDTQYF. This chain links TRBV6-4 with TRBJ2-3; 13 bases are a match to TRBD2. This CDR3 is 16 amino acids long. Germline CDR1 MRHNA, CDR2 SNTAGT. V lost 5 bases, J lost 2 bases, and 4 bases stayed unmatched.

This clone was observed once. The chain combines TRBV5-1 with TRBJ2-1; 10 nucleotides agree with TRBD1. Trimming at V came to 5 bases and at J to 7 bases, leaving 6 bases not matched to a gene. The CDR3 totals 14 residues. CDR1 SGHRS and CDR2 YFSETQ come from the germline V gene. In nucleotides, the CDR3 is TGCGCCAGCAGGCCGGGACAGGGGAAGAATGAGCAGTTCTTC. Amino acid sequence: CASRPGQGKNEQFF.

This clone was detected only a few times. This chain connects TRBV7-2 to TRBJ1-5, with D unclear. CDR1 and CDR2 (germline): SGHTA, FQGNSA. The V end was cut by 4 bases, the J end by 0 bases, with 4 bases between. The CDR3 covers 13 residues. CDR3 bases: TGTGCCAGCAGCTCTTATAGCAATCAGCCCCAGCATTTT. It yields the protein CASSSYSNQPQHF.

Concerning this clone itself: This CDR3 is also generated by other DNA sequences in the sample. This chain connects TRBV27 to TRBJ2-3; unclear D gene. The length of the CDR3 is 12 residues. The germline V gene has CDR1 MNHEY and CDR2 SMNVEV (reference sequence). Deletions cut 5 bases from V and 0 bases from J, with 3 bases between. The CDR3 here is CASSPSTDTQYF. The CDR3 nucleotides read TGTGCCAGCAGTCCGAGCACAGATACGCAGTATTTT.

The rearrangement joins TRBV7-9 to TRBJ2-5, with D perhaps matching TRBD1 (5 bases). Trimming shortened V by 1 base and J by 5 bases, and 8 bases separated the two germline ends. This CDR3 is 13 amino acids long. In germline, CDR1 is SEHNR, CDR2 FQNEAQ (reference sequence). CDR3 in amino acids: CASSLGQSETQYF. CDR3 in DNA: TGTGCCAGCAGCTTAGGACAGAGCGAGACCCAGTACTTC.

The rearrangement joins TRBV19 to TRBJ1-2; 7 bases are a match to TRBD1. Losses at the gene ends were 4 bases for V and 5 bases for J; bases not matched to a gene: 10. This CDR3 has 15 amino acids. Germline assignment: CDR1 LNHDA and CDR2 SQIVND (reference sequence). Here the CDR3 reads CASSNLQGGNYGYTF. CDR3 in DNA: TGTGCCAGTAGTAACCTCCAGGGGGGAAATTATGGCTACACCTTC. The whole variable domain, filled in from reference TRBV19 and TRBJ1-2, reads DGGITQSPKYLFRKEGQNVTLSCEQNLNHDAMYWYRQDPGQGLRLIYYSQIVNDFQKGDIAEGYSVSREKKESFPLTVTSAQKNPTAFYLCASSNLQGGNYGYTFGSGTRLTVV.

The chain joins TRBV5-1 to TRBJ2-5; D ambiguous. Trimming left V 4 bases short and J 5 bases short, with 18 bases between. Germline CDR1 and CDR2: SGHRS and YFSETQ. The CDR3 runs to 15 residues. The CDR3: CASSHGSRMNETQYF. Written as DNA, the CDR3 is TGCGCCAGCAGCCACGGATCCAGGATGAACGAGACCCAGTACTTC.

V usage is TRBV5-1 and J usage is TRBJ2-5, with D possibly being TRBD2 (6 bases). Trimming cost V 0 bases and J 4 bases, with 16 bases left between them. From germline, CDR1 is SGHRS and CDR2 YFSETQ. The CDR3 extends over 16 amino acids. CDR3 sequence reads: CASSLGRRTEGETQYF. The CDR3 DNA reads as TGCGCCAGCAGCTTGGGCAGGCGCACGGAGGGAGAGACCCAGTACTTC.

The chain has TRBV4-2 and TRBJ2-5, with a possible D match to TRBD2 (6 bases). Germline V CDR1 and CDR2: LGHNA, YNFKEQ. The CDR3 has 13 residues. Trimming stripped 3 bases from V and 5 bases from J, with 10 bases between. The CDR3 loop is CASSHAGQETQYF. The DNA of the CDR3 is TGTGCCAGCAGCCACGCGGGGCAGGAGACCCAGTACTTC.

This chain links TRBV27 with TRBJ1-2; 8 positions agree with TRBD1. J was trimmed by 5 bases and V by 6 bases; bases with no gene match: 8. The CDR3 totals 14 residues. Germline V CDR1 and CDR2: MNHEY, SMNVEV (reference sequence). For the CDR3, the DNA is TGTGCCAGCAGCTACAGGGGGTCTGGGTATGGCTACACCTTC. Protein product: CASSYRGSGYGYTF.

J is TRBJ2-7 and V is TRBV6-1; 9 bases match TRBD2. J lost 3 bases, V lost 2 bases, and 11 bases had no gene match. The CDR3 has 17 amino acids. Germline-derived CDR1 and CDR2 are MNHNS and SASEGT. The CDR3 DNA sequence: TGTGCCAGCAGTGAAAAAACGAGGCTAGCGGGACTCTACGAGCAGTACTTC. Protein sequence: CASSEKTRLAGLYEQYF.

The chain is built from TRBV4-3 and TRBJ1-2, with 7 bases identical to TRBD1. The CDR3 loop spans 19 amino acids. The germline CDR1 and CDR2 sequences are LGHNA and YSLEER. Losses at the gene ends were 0 bases for V and 2 bases for J; bases not matched to a gene: 15. CDR3 sequence: CASSQDIGTSDRDNYGYTF. The CDR3 nucleotides are TGCGCCAGCAGCCAAGATATCGGTACGAGTGACAGGGACAACTATGGCTACACCTTC.

The chain carries TRBV2 and TRBJ2-3, with 11 positions matching TRBD2. Germline values: CDR1 SNHLY, CDR2 FYNNEI. This CDR3 is built from 14 residues. Unmatched junction bases numbered 4, after V lost 6 bases and J lost 5 bases. The chain's CDR3 is CASRMTSGEDTQYF. In nucleotides, the CDR3 is TGTGCCAGCAGAATGACTAGCGGGGAAGATACGCAGTATTTT.